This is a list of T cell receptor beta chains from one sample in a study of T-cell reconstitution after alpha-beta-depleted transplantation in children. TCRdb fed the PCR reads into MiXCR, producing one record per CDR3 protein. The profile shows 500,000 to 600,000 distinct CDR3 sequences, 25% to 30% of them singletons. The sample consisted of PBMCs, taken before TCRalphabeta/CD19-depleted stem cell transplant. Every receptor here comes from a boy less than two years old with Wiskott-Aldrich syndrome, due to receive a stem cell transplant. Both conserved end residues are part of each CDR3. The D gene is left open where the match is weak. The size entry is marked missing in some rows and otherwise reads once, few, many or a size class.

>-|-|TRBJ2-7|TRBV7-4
TGTGCCAGCAACATACAGGGTCCTTCCTACGAGCAGTACTTC
CASNIQGPSYEQYF
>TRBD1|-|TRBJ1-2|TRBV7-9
TGTGCCAGCAGCTATCCAGGGGGCGACCCCAACGGAGGTGGCTACACCTTC
CASSYPGGDPNGGGYTF
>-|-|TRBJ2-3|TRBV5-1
TGCGCCAGCAGCTTGGAAACAACAGATACGCAGTATTTT
CASSLETTDTQYF
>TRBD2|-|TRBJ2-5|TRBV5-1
TGCGCCAGCAGACAAGCGGGAGATGAGACCCAGTACTTC
CASRQAGDETQYF
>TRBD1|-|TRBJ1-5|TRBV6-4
TGTACCAGCAGTGAGAACGACAGGGGAGGATGGAGAGGCAATCAGCCCCAGCATTTT
CTSSENDRGGWRGNQPQHF
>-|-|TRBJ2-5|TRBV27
TGTGCCAGCAGTTCTCAGGGGCGAGCGGGTGAGACCCAGTACTTC
CASSSQGRAGETQYF
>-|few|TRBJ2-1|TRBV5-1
TGCGCCAGCAGCACTGACAGATCTTTCTATGAGCAGTTCTTC
CASSTDRSFYEQFF
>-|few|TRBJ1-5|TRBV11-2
TGTGCCAGCAGCTTAGAACTGGGACATTATAGCAATCAGCCCCAGCATTTT
CASSLELGHYSNQPQHF
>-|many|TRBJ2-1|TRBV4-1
TGCGCCAGCAGCCAAGTAGTTACTGAGCAGTTCTTC
CASSQVVTEQFF
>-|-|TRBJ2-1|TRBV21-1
TGTGCCAGCAGCAAAGTTAACGGGAGCTACAATGAGCAGTTCTTC
CASSKVNGSYNEQFF
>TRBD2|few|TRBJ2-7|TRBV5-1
TGCGCCAGCAGCTTCACTAGCGGGGGAAACTACGAGCAGTACTTC
CASSFTSGGNYEQYF
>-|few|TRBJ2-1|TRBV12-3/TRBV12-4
TGTGCCAGCAGTCCCGGGACGGAGAGGGGACAGTTCTTC
CASSPGTERGQFF
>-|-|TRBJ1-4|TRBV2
TGTGCCAGCAGTGAAGCGCTTCGGGGGAGTGAAAAACTGTTTTTT
CASSEALRGSEKLFF
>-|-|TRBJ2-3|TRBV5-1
TGCGCCAGCAGCGCGCTCGACGACAGGTTTTATGCCACAGATACGCAGTATTTT
CASSALDDRFYATDTQYF
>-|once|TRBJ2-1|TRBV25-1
TGTGCCAGCAGTGAATATACCAGGGGTGGTCACAATGAGCAGTTCTTC
CASSEYTRGGHNEQFF
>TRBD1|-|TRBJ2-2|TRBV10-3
TGTGCCATCAGTGAGGGACAGGGGAGCACCGGGGAGCTGTTTTTT
CAISEGQGSTGELFF
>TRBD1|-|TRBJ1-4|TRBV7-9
TGTGCCAGCAGCTCCACAGGGGGGGCAACTAATGAAAAACTGTTTTTT
CASSSTGGATNEKLFF
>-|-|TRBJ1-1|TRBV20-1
TGCAGTGCTAGTGACAGCCGGAACACTGAAGCTTTCTTT
CSASDSRNTEAFF
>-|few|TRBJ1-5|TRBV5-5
TGTGCCAGCAGCCAATACAGGGGCAATCAGCCCCAGCATTTT
CASSQYRGNQPQHF
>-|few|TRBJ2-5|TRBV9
TGTGCCAGCAGCGTAGCGGCAGGGAGAATGGAGACCCAGTACTTC
CASSVAAGRMETQYF
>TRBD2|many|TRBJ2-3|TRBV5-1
TGCGCCAGCAGCCCGGGACTAGCGGAAAGCACAGATACGCAGTATTTT
CASSPGLAESTDTQYF
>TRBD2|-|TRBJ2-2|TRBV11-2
TGTGCCAGCAACCCTAGCGGGAGATCCACCGGGGAGCTGTTTTTT
CASNPSGRSTGELFF
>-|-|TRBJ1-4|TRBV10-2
TGCGCCAGCAGTGAGCCAGGGCAGAATGAAAAACTGTTTTTT
CASSEPGQNEKLFF
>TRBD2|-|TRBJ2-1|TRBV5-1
TGCGCCAGCAGCGGCTCTAGCGGGGAAACCTACAATGAGCAGTTCTTC
CASSGSSGETYNEQFF
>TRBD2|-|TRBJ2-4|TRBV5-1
TGCGCCAGCAGCCCCGAGACTAGCGGGAGAAGGAGGAACATTCAGTACTTC
CASSPETSGRRRNIQYF
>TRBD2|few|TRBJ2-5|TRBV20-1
TGCAGTGCTAGTACGGCGGGAGGGTTCATGGAGACCCAGTACTTC
CSASTAGGFMETQYF
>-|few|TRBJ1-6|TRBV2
TGTGCCAGCATAAGGGGTTCATATCCTTCGGACCTCCACTTT
CASIRGSYPSDLHF
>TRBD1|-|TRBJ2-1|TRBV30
TGTGCCTGGAGCTGGACAGGGGGAGGTGAGCAGTTCTTC
CAWSWTGGGEQFF
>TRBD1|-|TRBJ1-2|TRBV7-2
TGTGCCAGCAGTCTGGACAGGGGGGAGTTTGGCTACACCTTC
CASSLDRGEFGYTF
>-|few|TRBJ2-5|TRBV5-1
TGTGCCAGCAGCTCGGGCCCTGGGGAGACCCAGTACTTC
CASSSGPGETQYF
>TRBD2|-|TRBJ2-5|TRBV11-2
TGTGCCAGCAGCATGACTAGCGGGAGGTTGGAGACCCAGTACTTC
CASSMTSGRLETQYF
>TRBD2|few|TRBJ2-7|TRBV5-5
TGTGCCAGCAGCTTGAGTCATGTGGGACTAGCGAATTCCTACGAGCAGTACTTC
CASSLSHVGLANSYEQYF